The 27 T cell receptor beta chains reported below all come from one sample, sequenced in a study of OX40 agonist ivuxolimab in advanced cancers. The data were produced by immunoSEQ multiplex PCR, yet TCRdb's version contains in-frame clones alone and is incomplete. The sample includes tens of thousands of clones, 82% seen only once; the top ten take more than 3.5%. The material was CD4+ or CD8+ T cells sorted from blood, obtained in a trial of the OX40 agonist ivuxolimab. These receptors were taken from an adult with an advanced solid tumor such as melanoma, head and neck, liver or kidney cancer.

This clone was detected a few times. The V gene is TRBV7-8, the J gene TRBJ1-1, with D unclear. Per germline, CDR1 SGHVS and CDR2 FQNEAQ. This CDR3 has 15 residues. Trimming shortened V by 1 base and J by 5 bases, and 14 bases separated the two germline ends. DNA of the CDR3: TGTGCCAGCAGCTTAGGCCCCTTTCTAGGAACTGAAGCTTTCTTT. Its translation: CASSLGPFLGTEAFF.

The rearrangement links TRBV4-2 to TRBJ1-2; possibly TRBD1 for D (6 bases). Trimming pared 5 bases from V and 8 bases from J, leaving 24 bases between. CDR1 and CDR2 (germline): LGHNA, YNFKEQ. The CDR3 length is 16 residues. The CDR3 spells CASSLNFGGIRFGYTF. Written as DNA, the CDR3 is TGTGCCAGCAGCTTAAACTTCGGGGGCATAAGATTCGGCTACACCTTC.

The chain joins TRBV11-2 to TRBJ1-2; D gene unclear. This CDR3 spans 15 amino acids. CDR1 and CDR2 (germline): SGHAT, FQNNGV. Trimming shortened V by 5 bases and J by 2 bases, and 15 bases separated the two germline ends. CDR3 in amino acids: CASSNGAGRNYGYTF. The DNA of the CDR3 is TGTGCCAGCAGCAACGGTGCGGGCAGAAACTATGGCTACACCTTC. Full variable domain (missing parts from reference TRBV11-2 and TRBJ1-2): EAGVAQSPRYKIIEKRQSVAFWCNPISGHATLYWYQQILGQGPKLLIQFQNNGVVDDSQLPKDRFSAERLKGVDSTLKIQPAKLEDSAVYLCASSNGAGRNYGYTFGSGTRLTVV.

The CDR3 DNA sequence: TGTGCCAGCACCCCGATGGGGGGACTGACAGATACGCAGTATTTT. It translates to CASTPMGGLTDTQYF. The chain recombines TRBV9 with TRBJ2-3, with a tentative D call TRBD2 (6 bases). Trimming stripped 6 bases from V and 3 bases from J, with 17 bases between. The CDR3 totals 15 residues. CDR1 and CDR2 (germline): SGDLS, YYNGEE. Full variable domain (remainder filled in from reference TRBV9 and TRBJ2-3): DSGVTQTPKHLITATGQRVTLRCSPRSGDLSVYWYQQSLDQGLQFLIQYYNGEERAKGNILERFSAQQFPDLHSELNLSSLELGDSALYFCASTPMGGLTDTQYFGPGTRLTVL.

This clone has more than one count but fewer than ten. The gene calls are TRBV19 and TRBJ1-6; D uncertain. Germline-derived CDR1 and CDR2 are LNHDA and SQIVND (reference sequence). The CDR3 has 15 residues. V was cut by 7 bases and J by 0 bases, with 10 bases left in between. In DNA form, the CDR3 reads TGTGCCAGTATGTCCATGAGCTCCTATAATTCACCCCTCCACTTT. As protein: CASMSMSSYNSPLHF.

This chain connects TRBV4-3 to TRBJ2-3; 11 nucleotides match TRBD2. This CDR3 spans 18 amino acids. In germline, CDR1 is LGHNA, CDR2 YSLEER. V was clipped by 0 bases and J by 2 bases; unmatched bases: 7. Here the CDR3 DNA reads TGCGCCAGCAGCCAAGATGGGGCACTAGCGGGGGTCACAGATACGCAGTATTTT. This encodes CASSQDGALAGVTDTQYF.

The J gene is TRBJ2-3, the V gene TRBV10-3; D is perhaps TRBD1 (5 bases). Deletions cut 2 bases from V and 6 bases from J, with 15 bases between. CDR1 and CDR2 (germline): ENHRY, SYGVKD. The CDR3 consists of 15 residues. DNA of the CDR3: TGTGCCATCAGTGAGCGGTCAGGGTCTATTGATACGCAGTATTTT. Translated: CAISERSGSIDTQYF.

There are a few counts of this clone. The rearrangement uses TRBV7-9 and TRBJ2-3, with D uncertain. Per germline, CDR1 SEHNR and CDR2 FQNEAQ (reference sequence). This CDR3 has 13 amino acids. V lost 4 bases and J lost 5, with 10 bases in between. This CDR3 reads CASSSPILDTQYF. The CDR3 coding sequence is TGTGCCAGCAGCTCCCCGATTCTAGATACGCAGTATTTT.

This chain links TRBV19 with TRBJ1-1; no clear D. V lost 1 base and J lost 5, with 14 bases in between. The CDR3 is 15 amino acids. CDR1 is LNHDA, CDR2 SQIVND, per germline (reference sequence). In DNA form, the CDR3 reads TGTGCCAGTAGTATAGGCCCGCTAGGCGGGACTGAAGCTTTCTTT. Its translation is CASSIGPLGGTEAFF.

In regard to this clone: Different DNA sequences within this sample yield the same CDR3. V gene TRBV7-9 combines with J gene TRBJ2-2; 11 bases map to TRBD1. Unmatched junction bases numbered 5, after V lost 5 bases and J lost 6 bases. The CDR3 is made up of 15 amino acids. Germline V CDR1 and CDR2: SEHNR, FQNEAQ (reference sequence). The CDR3, as DNA: TGTGCCAGCAGCCGGACAGGGGGCAGTTCCGGGGAGCTGTTTTTT. Encoded protein: CASSRTGGSSGELFF.

This chain uses TRBV28 with TRBJ2-3; the D is unclear. The ends were cut back, 5 bases at V and 4 bases at J, with 19 bases in the middle. The CDR3 contains 16 residues. Germline CDR1 MDHEN, CDR2 SYDVKM. The CDR3 is CASSESGRASADTQYF. The DNA for the CDR3 is TGTGCCAGCAGTGAGTCAGGTCGGGCTTCTGCAGATACGCAGTATTTT.

Concerning this clone itself: Distinct nucleotide sequences in the sample also encode this CDR3. The chain is built from TRBV7-2 and TRBJ2-7; TRBD2 matches at 7 bases. Unmatched junction bases numbered 3, after V lost 3 bases and J lost 7 bases. The CDR3 consists of 12 residues. Germline CDR1 is SGHTA and CDR2 is FQGNSA. This CDR3 is CASSFPGGEQYF. For the CDR3, the DNA is TGTGCCAGCAGCTTCCCGGGGGGTGAGCAGTACTTC.

The chain is built from TRBV6-6 and TRBJ1-2; D is ambiguous. There are 16 residues in the CDR3. Looked up from germline, CDR1 is MNHNY and CDR2 is SVGAGI (reference sequence). Trimming stripped 0 bases from V and 8 bases from J, with 19 bases between. In nucleotides, the CDR3 is TGTGCCAGCAGTTACTCGGGCGGGGAAATGCTCGGGGGCTACACCTTC. Its translation: CASSYSGGEMLGGYTF.

The V gene is TRBV9, the J gene TRBJ2-1; 7 bases fit TRBD2. The V gene end was trimmed by 0 bases and the J gene end by 7 bases; junction bases not matched to a gene: 16. Per the germline V gene, CDR1 is SGDLS and CDR2 is YYNGEE. This CDR3 contains 18 residues. CDR3 DNA sequence: TGTGCCAGCAGCGTAGGCTCTGGGGTAGCGGGTACGTGGAATGAGCAGTTCTTC. It translates to CASSVGSGVAGTWNEQFF.

The chain uses TRBV7-9 and TRBJ1-4, with a weak D call TRBD1 (5 bases). Germline V lookup: CDR1 SEHNR, CDR2 FQNEAQ (reference sequence). The CDR3 extends over 14 amino acids. Trimming pared 6 bases from V and 8 bases from J, leaving 16 bases between. CDR3 nucleotides: TGTGCCAGCAGTTTAACCCAGGGCCACGAAAAACTGTTTTTT. It encodes CASSLTQGHEKLFF.

The genes are TRBV18 and TRBJ1-3, with unresolved D. Trimming removed 0 bases from V and 0 bases from J, with 6 bases in between. The CDR3 contains 15 residues. CDR1 and CDR2 from the germline V gene are KGHSH and LQKENI. CDR3: CASSPPGSSGNTIYF. CDR3 DNA sequence: TGTGCCAGCTCACCACCGGGATCCTCTGGAAACACCATATATTTT.

The CDR3 DNA follows: TGTGCCAGCAGCCTTGGACAGGGCTCACTTAACGAGCAGTACTTC. Protein sequence: CASSLGQGSLNEQYF. The V gene is TRBV7-2, the J gene TRBJ2-7; 8 positions match TRBD1. The CDR3 runs to 15 residues. V dropped 5 bases and J dropped 5; count of bases not matched to a gene: 11. Per the germline V gene, CDR1 is SGHTA and CDR2 is FQGNSA.

Remarks on this clone: Other DNA sequences in this specimen translate into the identical CDR3. The J gene is TRBJ2-1, the V gene TRBV5-1, with D unclear. Between the trimmed V and J ends, which lost 0 bases and 9 bases, there was a span of 4 bases. Germline V lookup: CDR1 SGHRS, CDR2 YFSETQ. The CDR3 extends over 11 amino acids. The CDR3: CASSLGGEQFF. CDR3 nucleotide sequence: TGCGCCAGCAGCTTGGGCGGTGAGCAGTTCTTC.

CDR3 sequence (DNA): TGTGCCAGCAGTTCAAACTATGGCTACACCTTC. Translated: CASSSNYGYTF. J is TRBJ1-2 and V is TRBV28; no firm D call. Trimming pared 4 bases from V and 2 bases from J, leaving 2 bases between. In germline, CDR1 is MDHEN, CDR2 SYDVKM. This CDR3 spans 11 amino acids.

This clone was observed once. CDR3 in DNA: TGCAGCGTCCGACCAACGACAGGGTTAACCTATGGCTACACCTTC. It is translated as CSVRPTTGLTYGYTF. The V gene is TRBV29-1, the J gene TRBJ1-2, with 7 bases that match TRBD1. This CDR3 region has 15 residues. The V gene end was trimmed by 6 bases and the J gene end by 4 bases; junction bases not matched to a gene: 14. Germline CDR1 and CDR2: SQVTM and ANQGSEA. Full variable domain (missing parts from reference TRBV29-1 and TRBJ1-2): SAVISQKPSRDICQRGTSLTIQCQVDSQVTMMFWYRQQPGQSLTLIATANQGSEATYESGFVIDKFPISRPNLTFSTLTVSNMSPEDSSIYLCSVRPTTGLTYGYTFGSGTRLTVV.

The CDR3, as DNA: TGTGCCAGCAGCTTAGGTCGCGGGAATCAGCCCCAGCATTTT. The encoded protein is CASSLGRGNQPQHF. The V call is TRBV7-3, the J call TRBJ1-5, with D hard to call. Germline V CDR1 and CDR2: SGHTA, FQGTGA. The germline V and J ends were trimmed by 2 bases and 4 bases, with 9 bases remaining between them. CDR3 length equals 14 residues.

The sample holds one count of this clone. This chain joins TRBV6-1 and TRBJ1-1, with 10 bases lining up with TRBD1. The junction had 8 bases not matched to a gene; V was cut back by 6 bases and J by 4 bases. CDR3 size: 15 residues. Per germline, CDR1 MNHNS and CDR2 SASEGT. CDR3 loop: CASRNSRDRGTEAFF. The CDR3 bases are TGTGCCAGCAGAAATTCCCGGGACAGGGGCACTGAAGCTTTCTTT.

The chain links TRBV5-6 to TRBJ1-4; 10 bases are a match to TRBD1. Trimming took 2 bases from V and 6 from J; bases not matched to a gene: 7. CDR1 is SGHDT and CDR2 is YYEEEE in the germline V gene. There are 16 residues in the CDR3. The CDR3 sequence: CASSLYPGQGYEKLFF. CDR3 DNA sequence: TGTGCCAGCAGCTTATACCCGGGACAGGGGTATGAAAAACTGTTTTTT.

This chain links TRBV7-8 with TRBJ1-6; TRBD1 is a possible D gene (5 bases). The CDR3 has 15 amino acids. The V and J ends lost 5 bases and 10 bases respectively, with 18 bases between them. From germline, CDR1 is SGHVS and CDR2 FQNEAQ. The CDR3 DNA reads TGTGCCAGCAGCCCCCTAGGGCAGGGTAGATCACCCCTCCACTTT. Residues: CASSPLGQGRSPLHF. Using reference TRBV7-8 and TRBJ1-6 for the parts outside the CDR3, the full variable domain is GAGVSQSPRYKVAKRGQDVALRCDPISGHVSLFWYQQALGQGPEFLTYFQNEAQLDKSGLPSDRFFAERPEGSVSTLKIQRTQQEDSAVYLCASSPLGQGRSPLHFGNGTRLTVT.

CDR3 amino acids: CASSIVLVSDEQYF. DNA for the CDR3: TGTGCCAGTAGTATAGTTCTGGTGAGCGACGAGCAGTACTTC. The chain recombines TRBV19 with TRBJ2-7; D gene unclear. Germline V gene sequence: CDR1 LNHDA, CDR2 SQIVND (reference sequence). CDR3 length: 14 residues. Trimming removed 1 base from V and 5 bases from J, with 12 bases in between.

V is TRBV6-5 and J is TRBJ1-6; a weak D match, TRBD1 (5 bases). Germline lookup yields CDR1 MNHEY and CDR2 SVGAGI. Trimming shortened V by 11 bases and J by 6 bases, and 11 bases separated the two germline ends. This CDR3 spans 12 amino acids. CDR3 DNA: TGTGCCTGCCGGGACGGTAATTCACCCCTCCACTTT. Its protein product is CACRDGNSPLHF.

This clone was observed once. The chain joins TRBV7-2 to TRBJ1-4; D might be TRBD1 (5 bases). The CDR3 sequence is 14 residues long. Germline values: CDR1 SGHTA, CDR2 FQGNSA. V lost 6 bases and J lost 8, with 16 bases in between. DNA of the CDR3: TGTGCCAGCAGTTGGGGCCGGAGGGAGGAAAAACTGTTTTTT. Protein product: CASSWGRREEKLFF.